The 8 T cell receptor beta chains in this list originate from one sample, sequenced in a study of early T cells in non-severe SARS-CoV-2 infection. TCRdb re-called the 5' RACE reads with MiXCR, one entry per CDR3 protein. The sample holds approximately 52,000 distinct CDR3 sequences; around 14% are singletons and the top ten take 9% to 10%. The sample was whole blood, taken at baseline. Receptor source: an adult who was a healthcare worker with PCR-confirmed SARS-CoV-2 infection or an uninfected control (not recorded which).

This sequence joins TRBV20-1 and TRBJ2-5; a weak D match, TRBD2 (5 bases). The CDR3 length is 12 residues. The germline CDR1 and CDR2 sequences are DFQATT and SNEGSKA (reference sequence). Trimming left V 3 bases short and J 5 bases short, with 10 bases between. Here the CDR3 reads CSARLGSETQYF. The CDR3 nucleotides read TGCAGTGCTAGGCTAGGGAGCGAGACCCAGTACTTC.

This clonotype was picked up a small number of times. This chain joins TRBV7-8 and TRBJ2-4; D remains ambiguous. The ends were cut back, 1 base at V and 6 bases at J, with 13 bases in the middle. Germline CDR1 reads SGHVS; CDR2 reads FQNEAQ. CDR3 size: 15 residues. CDR3 DNA sequence: TGTGCCAGCAGCTTAGGGAGTGAAACGGCAAACATTCAGTACTTC. Amino acid sequence: CASSLGSETANIQYF.

This chain's CDR3 is CATRKGGSTDTQYF. The CDR3 DNA reads TGTGCCACCAGGAAGGGGGGAAGCACAGATACGCAGTATTTT. The V and J genes are TRBV15 and TRBJ2-3; D is tentatively TRBD1 or TRBD2 (6 bases each). The CDR3 extends over 14 amino acids. V was pared by 6 bases and J by 0 bases, with 10 bases between. CDR1 is LNHNV and CDR2 is YYDKDF in the germline V gene (reference sequence).

This clonotype was counted at least ten times. The chain links TRBV24-1 to TRBJ2-3; D is ambiguous. The V end lost 7 bases, the J end lost 6 bases, and 16 bases lay between the germline ends. CDR1 is KGHDR, CDR2 SFDVKD, per germline. The CDR3 loop spans 14 amino acids. CDR3 bases: TGTGCCACCAGCTCCGGGCCCCCCACGGATACGCAGTATTTT. Amino acids: CATSSGPPTDTQYF.

The chain joins TRBV7-6 to TRBJ2-7, with D perhaps matching TRBD2 (6 bases). The CDR3 covers 15 residues. CDR1 and CDR2 from the germline V gene are SGHVS and FNYEAQ. V gave up 1 base and J gave up 5 bases, with 15 bases separating them. CDR3 coding DNA: TGTGCCAGCAGCTTAGGAGGCGGGGCCACGAACGAGCAGTACTTC. This encodes CASSLGGGATNEQYF. Supplemented by reference TRBV7-6 and TRBJ2-7, the full variable domain reads GAGVSQSPRYKVTKRGQDVALRCDPISGHVSLYWYRQALGQGPEFLTYFNYEAQQDKSGLPNDRFSAERPEGSISTLTIQRTEQRDSAMYRCASSLGGGATNEQYFGPGTRLTVT.

This clonotype has more than one count but fewer than ten. This chain connects TRBV11-3 to TRBJ2-1; the D gene is possibly TRBD2 (6 bases). Germline V gene sequence: CDR1 SGHNT, CDR2 YENEEA. The CDR3 is made up of 13 amino acids. V was clipped by 4 bases and J by 6 bases, with 10 bases between them. CDR3 nucleotide sequence: TGTGCCAGCAGCTCTATGGGGGGCAATGAGCAGTTCTTC. As protein: CASSSMGGNEQFF.

This clonotype was detected only a few times. The chain has TRBV5-6 and TRBJ2-2, with D hard to call. This CDR3 is 15 amino acids long. Germline V gene data show CDR1 as SGHDT and CDR2 as YYEEEE. Trimming removed 1 base from V and 0 bases from J, with 7 bases in between. The CDR3 is CASSLWYSNTGELFF. Written as DNA, the CDR3 is TGTGCCAGCAGCTTGTGGTATTCGAACACCGGGGAGCTGTTTTTT.

This clonotype was counted only a few times. V gene TRBV4-2 combines with J gene TRBJ2-7; 11 nucleotides align to TRBD2. Germline CDR1 LGHNA, CDR2 YNFKEQ. Trimming removed 6 bases from V and 0 bases from J; junction bases left unmatched: 7. The CDR3 runs 16 residues. The CDR3 DNA sequence: TGTGCCAGCAGTCAGACTAGCGGGGAAAGCTCCTACGAGCAGTACTTC. It codes for CASSQTSGESSYEQYF.